This TCR beta chain was recorded in a study of vaccination and CD4 T cells after COVID-19. Study overall: Convalescent individuals numbered four females and six males, two being Hispanic. Investigators took post-vaccine samples a median 72 days after dose two, within a range of 14 to 241. Each control was exposed to a CEFX pool, an HIV-1 Nef pool, or no peptide at all.

This CDR3 spans 15 amino acids. The V gene's germline CDR1 is SGHTA and CDR2 FQGNSA. Losses at the gene ends were 1 base for V and 6 bases for J; bases not matched to a gene: 8. This clonotype was observed a handful of times. Its antigen is still unknown. Sequenced with the Oncomine TCR Beta short-read assay was DNA taken from cultured CD4+ T cells. TCRdb re-analysed the PCR reads in MiXCR, keeping a single row per CDR3 protein. The sample carries more than 15,000 distinct CDR3 sequences, roughly three fifths recorded once. Specified treatment: approximately nine-day PBMC culture with coronavirus spike peptide pools or control peptides (ViraFEST assay).

The sequence derives from a human donor who had recovered from COVID-19. This rearrangement joins TRBV7-2 to TRBJ2-7, with 8 bases aligning to TRBD1. Specimen: CD4+ T cells from blood, cultured in vitro. CDR3 residues: CASSLGGTGGREQYF. DNA for the CDR3: TGTGCCAGCAGCTTAGGGGGGACAGGTGGTCGCGAGCAGTACTTC.